This is a list of T cell receptor beta chains from one sample in a study of control samples from healthy donors and cancer patients. Using immunoSEQ multiplex PCR, the repertoire was profiled, and TCRdb retains in-frame clones only, with some absent. The sample includes 65,000 to 95,000 clones, about 88% seen only once; the top ten take approximately 7%. The sequencing input was blood. The receptors come from a man over 45 in good health. Both conserved end residues are part of each CDR3. The D gene is left open where the match is weak. Clone size appears in some rows only: once, few, many, or a class for an expanded clone.

D gene: TRBD2; J gene: TRBJ2-3; V gene: TRBV4-1; clone size: -; CDR3 DNA: TGCGCCAGCAGCCTACAAGCGGGGGAGACAGATACGCAGTATTTT; CDR3 protein: CASSLQAGETDTQYF
D gene: -; J gene: TRBJ1-5; V gene: TRBV27; clone size: -; CDR3 DNA: TGTGCCAGCAGCCCGGCGCTGTCGAGTTCGGGGAATCAGCCCCAGCATTTT; CDR3 protein: CASSPALSSSGNQPQHF
D gene: -; J gene: TRBJ2-2; V gene: TRBV7-2; clone size: -; CDR3 DNA: TGTGCCAGCAGCCTACCCCGGGGGGGGGAGCTGTTTTTT; CDR3 protein: CASSLPRGGELFF
D gene: TRBD1; J gene: TRBJ1-4; V gene: TRBV30; clone size: -; CDR3 DNA: TGTGCCTGGAGTGGACAGGGGGGTCATGAAAAACTGTTTTTT; CDR3 protein: CAWSGQGGHEKLFF
D gene: -; J gene: TRBJ2-1; V gene: TRBV30; clone size: -; CDR3 DNA: TGTGCCTGGAGTGCGGAGGACTGGGAGCAGTTCTTC; CDR3 protein: CAWSAEDWEQFF
D gene: -; J gene: TRBJ2-2; V gene: TRBV7-8; clone size: -; CDR3 DNA: TGTGCCAGCAGCTTACTTGGTTTCGGGGAGCTGTTTTTT; CDR3 protein: CASSLLGFGELFF
D gene: -; J gene: TRBJ1-4; V gene: TRBV14; clone size: once; CDR3 DNA: TGTGCCAGCAGCCAAGGCATGATTTGGACTAATGAAAAACTGTTTTTT; CDR3 protein: CASSQGMIWTNEKLFF
D gene: TRBD1; J gene: TRBJ2-1; V gene: TRBV9; clone size: -; CDR3 DNA: TGTGCCAGCAGCGTTGGACAGGGAGCCTACAATGAGCAGTTCTTC; CDR3 protein: CASSVGQGAYNEQFF
D gene: TRBD1; J gene: TRBJ1-2; V gene: TRBV2; clone size: -; CDR3 DNA: TGTGCCAGCAGTGAAGTGGGCAGGGGGCGGTTAGGCTACACCTTC; CDR3 protein: CASSEVGRGRLGYTF
D gene: -; J gene: TRBJ2-7; V gene: TRBV19; clone size: -; CDR3 DNA: TGTGCCAGTAGTAGGGAGACGGCAACCTACGAGCAGTACTTC; CDR3 protein: CASSRETATYEQYF
D gene: -; J gene: TRBJ1-1; V gene: TRBV12-5; clone size: -; CDR3 DNA: TGTGCTAGTGGTTTGTCCTTCGGGGGGGGTACACTCGAAGCTTTCTTT; CDR3 protein: CASGLSFGGGTLEAFF
D gene: TRBD1; J gene: TRBJ1-2; V gene: TRBV7-3; clone size: few; CDR3 DNA: TGTGCCAGCAGCCCAACCACCGGGACAGGGATCGGCTACACCTTC; CDR3 protein: CASSPTTGTGIGYTF
D gene: TRBD1; J gene: TRBJ1-2; V gene: TRBV5-5; clone size: -; CDR3 DNA: TGTGCCAGCAGCTTTTATGGGAACTTGGGCAGGGGGAATGGCTACACCTTC; CDR3 protein: CASSFYGNLGRGNGYTF
D gene: -; J gene: TRBJ1-1; V gene: TRBV7-3; clone size: -; CDR3 DNA: TGTGCCAGCAGCCTCCTAGGGGGGAACACTGAAGCTTTCTTT; CDR3 protein: CASSLLGGNTEAFF
D gene: -; J gene: TRBJ1-3; V gene: TRBV12-5; clone size: -; CDR3 DNA: TGTGCTAGTGGTTTGGCCGCAGGGAACACCATATATTTT; CDR3 protein: CASGLAAGNTIYF
D gene: -; J gene: TRBJ2-7; V gene: TRBV7-9; clone size: -; CDR3 DNA: TGTGCCAGCAGACCAGGGGTCTCCTACGAGCAGTACTTC; CDR3 protein: CASRPGVSYEQYF
D gene: -; J gene: TRBJ1-6; V gene: TRBV3-1/TRBV3-2; clone size: -; CDR3 DNA: TGTGCCAGCAGCCCTCCAAGGTGTCCCCTCCACTTT; CDR3 protein: CASSPPRCPLHF
D gene: -; J gene: TRBJ2-7; V gene: TRBV5-4; clone size: once; CDR3 DNA: TGTGCCAGCAGCTTGGAAGTCAGCTCCTACGAGCAGTACTTC; CDR3 protein: CASSLEVSSYEQYF
D gene: -; J gene: TRBJ1-1; V gene: TRBV6-5; clone size: -; CDR3 DNA: TGTGCCAGCAGTTCACTACCCCGGACCGTGGAAGCTTTCTTT; CDR3 protein: CASSSLPRTVEAFF
D gene: -; J gene: TRBJ2-7; V gene: TRBV5-1; clone size: -; CDR3 DNA: TGCGCCAGCAGCTTGGCCAATGGGGCGGAGGGTGGCGAGCAGTACTTC; CDR3 protein: CASSLANGAEGGEQYF
D gene: TRBD1; J gene: TRBJ2-7; V gene: TRBV5-4; clone size: -; CDR3 DNA: TGTGCCAGCGCCCGGGACAGGGGCCCCTACGAGCAGTACTTC; CDR3 protein: CASARDRGPYEQYF
D gene: -; J gene: TRBJ2-1; V gene: TRBV20-1; clone size: -; CDR3 DNA: TGCAGTGCTAGTACTGGTTTAGAAAGGTCCAATGAGCAGTTCTTC; CDR3 protein: CSASTGLERSNEQFF
D gene: -; J gene: TRBJ1-2; V gene: TRBV9; clone size: -; CDR3 DNA: TGTGCCAGCAGCGTAGGGGGAGGGAGGGGCTATGGCTACACCTTC; CDR3 protein: CASSVGGGRGYGYTF
D gene: TRBD2; J gene: TRBJ2-5; V gene: TRBV5-1; clone size: once; CDR3 DNA: TGCGCCAGCAGCTTGGTAGCGGGACTACAAGAGACCCAGTACTTC; CDR3 protein: CASSLVAGLQETQYF
D gene: TRBD1; J gene: TRBJ2-2; V gene: TRBV3-1/TRBV3-2; clone size: -; CDR3 DNA: TGTGCCAGCAGCCATGGGCCAGGGGGAAACACCGGGGAGCTGTTTTTT; CDR3 protein: CASSHGPGGNTGELFF
D gene: -; J gene: TRBJ1-1; V gene: TRBV6-5; clone size: -; CDR3 DNA: TGTGCCAGTGGTTCCGGGAGGGCTGAAGCTTTCTTT; CDR3 protein: CASGSGRAEAFF
D gene: -; J gene: TRBJ1-5; V gene: TRBV27; clone size: once; CDR3 DNA: TGTGCCAGCAGTTTAGCGGACACCAATCAGCCCCAGCATTTT; CDR3 protein: CASSLADTNQPQHF
D gene: -; J gene: TRBJ2-7; V gene: TRBV11-2; clone size: -; CDR3 DNA: TGTGCCAGCAGCTTAGACAACCTCCTTACAGGGAGGGCCTACGAGCAGTACTTC; CDR3 protein: CASSLDNLLTGRAYEQYF
D gene: -; J gene: TRBJ1-2; V gene: TRBV27; clone size: -; CDR3 DNA: TGTGCCAGCATCGTCGCGTACAGGGAATCCCCTTATGGCTACACCTTC; CDR3 protein: CASIVAYRESPYGYTF
D gene: -; J gene: TRBJ1-6; V gene: TRBV5-6; clone size: -; CDR3 DNA: TGTGCCAGCAGCTTGGGGCAGGGGAATTCACCCCTCCACTTT; CDR3 protein: CASSLGQGNSPLHF
D gene: -; J gene: TRBJ2-5; V gene: TRBV18; clone size: -; CDR3 DNA: TGTGCCAGCTCACCGGGTGTGGAAGAGACCCAGTACTTC; CDR3 protein: CASSPGVEETQYF
D gene: TRBD2; J gene: TRBJ2-3; V gene: TRBV24-1; clone size: -; CDR3 DNA: TGTGCCACCAGTGAACCTAGCGGGGTTAGCACAGATACGCAGTATTTT; CDR3 protein: CATSEPSGVSTDTQYF
D gene: -; J gene: TRBJ2-5; V gene: TRBV6-6; clone size: -; CDR3 DNA: TGTGCCAGCAGTCGCGGAATACGCGGGACTGATGGAGAGACCCAGTACTTC; CDR3 protein: CASSRGIRGTDGETQYF
D gene: -; J gene: TRBJ1-2; V gene: TRBV27; clone size: -; CDR3 DNA: TGTGCCAGCAGTTTATTGAGGGGTGGGGGCTACACCTTC; CDR3 protein: CASSLLRGGGYTF
D gene: -; J gene: TRBJ1-5; V gene: TRBV7-9; clone size: -; CDR3 DNA: TGTGCCAGCAGCTTCGACAGCGGAAATCAGCCCCAGCATTTT; CDR3 protein: CASSFDSGNQPQHF
D gene: -; J gene: TRBJ2-6; V gene: TRBV7-2; clone size: -; CDR3 DNA: TGTGCCAGCAGCTTAGTAGTCCAGGGCTCCTCTGGGGCCAACGTCCTGACTTTC; CDR3 protein: CASSLVVQGSSGANVLTF
D gene: -; J gene: TRBJ2-7; V gene: TRBV7-2; clone size: many; CDR3 DNA: TGTGCCAGCAGCCCGAGCGGGTCCTCCTACGAGCAGTACTTC; CDR3 protein: CASSPSGSSYEQYF
D gene: -; J gene: TRBJ2-2; V gene: TRBV30; clone size: -; CDR3 DNA: TGTGCCTGGAGTCCCATGAGGTCGGGGGAGCTGTTTTTT; CDR3 protein: CAWSPMRSGELFF
D gene: -; J gene: TRBJ1-2; V gene: TRBV7-3; clone size: -; CDR3 DNA: TGTGCCAGCAGCTCATTAGAGGTCCGCTATGGCTACACCTTC; CDR3 protein: CASSSLEVRYGYTF
D gene: -; J gene: TRBJ2-2; V gene: TRBV24-1; clone size: -; CDR3 DNA: TGTGCCACCAGTGATTCCAGGGGTGGAACCGGGGAGCTGTTTTTT; CDR3 protein: CATSDSRGGTGELFF
D gene: -; J gene: TRBJ1-1; V gene: TRBV12-5; clone size: -; CDR3 DNA: TGTGCTAGTGGTTTGTCACTTAACACTGAAGCTTTCTTT; CDR3 protein: CASGLSLNTEAFF
D gene: -; J gene: TRBJ2-2; V gene: TRBV5-4; clone size: -; CDR3 DNA: TGTGCCAGCAGCTCGGGACGGTACGCTACCGGGGAGCTGTTTTTT; CDR3 protein: CASSSGRYATGELFF
D gene: TRBD1; J gene: TRBJ1-5; V gene: TRBV7-9; clone size: once; CDR3 DNA: TGTGCCAGCAGCTTCGGGACAGATAATCAGCCCCAGCATTTT; CDR3 protein: CASSFGTDNQPQHF